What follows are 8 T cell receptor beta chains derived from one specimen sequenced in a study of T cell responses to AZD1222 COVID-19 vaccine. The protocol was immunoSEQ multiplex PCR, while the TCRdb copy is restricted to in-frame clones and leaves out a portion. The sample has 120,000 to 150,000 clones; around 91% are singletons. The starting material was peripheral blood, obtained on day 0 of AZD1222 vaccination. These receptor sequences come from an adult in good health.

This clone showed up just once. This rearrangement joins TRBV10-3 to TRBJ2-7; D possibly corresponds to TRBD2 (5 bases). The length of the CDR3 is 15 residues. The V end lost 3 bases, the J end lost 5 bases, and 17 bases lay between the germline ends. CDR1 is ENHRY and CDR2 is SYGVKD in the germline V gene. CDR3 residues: CAISEIGSRPDEQYF. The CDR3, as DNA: TGTGCCATCAGTGAAATAGGGAGCCGGCCAGACGAGCAGTACTTC.

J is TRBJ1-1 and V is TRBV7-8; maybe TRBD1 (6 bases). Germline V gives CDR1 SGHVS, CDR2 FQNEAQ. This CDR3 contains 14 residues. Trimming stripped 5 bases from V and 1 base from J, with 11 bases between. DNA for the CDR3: TGTGCCAGCAGCCTACAGGGTTGGAACACTGAAGCTTTCTTT. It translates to CASSLQGWNTEAFF. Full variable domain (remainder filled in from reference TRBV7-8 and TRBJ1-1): GAGVSQSPRYKVAKRGQDVALRCDPISGHVSLFWYQQALGQGPEFLTYFQNEAQLDKSGLPSDRFFAERPEGSVSTLKIQRTQQEDSAVYLCASSLQGWNTEAFFGQGTRLTVV.

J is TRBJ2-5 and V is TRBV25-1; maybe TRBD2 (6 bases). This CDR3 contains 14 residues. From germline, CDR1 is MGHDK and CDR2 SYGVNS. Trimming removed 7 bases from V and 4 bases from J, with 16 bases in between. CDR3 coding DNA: TGTGCCAGCAATGACGGGAGTAGCATAGAGACCCAGTACTTC. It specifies CASNDGSSIETQYF.

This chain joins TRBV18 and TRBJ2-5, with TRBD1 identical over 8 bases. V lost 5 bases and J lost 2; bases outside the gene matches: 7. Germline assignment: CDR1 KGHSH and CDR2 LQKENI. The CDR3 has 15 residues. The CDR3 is CASSWTGTGQETQYF. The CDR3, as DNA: TGTGCCAGCTCATGGACCGGGACAGGTCAAGAGACCCAGTACTTC.

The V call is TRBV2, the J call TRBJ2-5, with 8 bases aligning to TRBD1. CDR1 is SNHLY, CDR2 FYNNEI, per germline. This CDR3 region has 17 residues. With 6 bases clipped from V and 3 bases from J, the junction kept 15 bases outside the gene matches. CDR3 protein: CASRRTGPFNLEETQYF. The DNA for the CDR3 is TGTGCCAGCAGAAGGACAGGGCCCTTCAATCTCGAAGAGACCCAGTACTTC.

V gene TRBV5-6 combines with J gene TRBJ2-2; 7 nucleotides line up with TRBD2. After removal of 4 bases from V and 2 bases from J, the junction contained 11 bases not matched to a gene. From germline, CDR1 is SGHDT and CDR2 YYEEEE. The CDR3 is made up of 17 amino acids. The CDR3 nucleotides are TGTGCCAGCAGCCAGGGACTAAAACCTTTCAACACCGGGGAGCTGTTTTTT. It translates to CASSQGLKPFNTGELFF.

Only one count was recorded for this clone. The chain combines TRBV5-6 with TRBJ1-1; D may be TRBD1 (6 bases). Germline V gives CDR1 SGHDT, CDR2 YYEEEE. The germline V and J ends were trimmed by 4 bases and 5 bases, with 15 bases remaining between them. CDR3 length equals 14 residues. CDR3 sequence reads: CASSRTVTGTEAFF. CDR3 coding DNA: TGTGCCAGCAGCAGGACAGTAACGGGGACTGAAGCTTTCTTT.

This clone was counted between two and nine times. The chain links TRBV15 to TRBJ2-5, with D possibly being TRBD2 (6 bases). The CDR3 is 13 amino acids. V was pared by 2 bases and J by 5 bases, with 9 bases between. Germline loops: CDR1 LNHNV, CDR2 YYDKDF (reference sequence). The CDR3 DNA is TGTGCCACCAGCAGACTGGGGGGTGAGACCCAGTACTTC. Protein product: CATSRLGGETQYF. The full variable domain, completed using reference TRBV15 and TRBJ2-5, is DAMVIQNPRYQVTQFGKPVTLSCSQTLNHNVMYWYQQKSSQAPKLLFHYYDKDFNNEADTPDNFQSRRPNTSFCFLDIRSPGLGDTAMYLCATSRLGGETQYFGPGTRLLVL.